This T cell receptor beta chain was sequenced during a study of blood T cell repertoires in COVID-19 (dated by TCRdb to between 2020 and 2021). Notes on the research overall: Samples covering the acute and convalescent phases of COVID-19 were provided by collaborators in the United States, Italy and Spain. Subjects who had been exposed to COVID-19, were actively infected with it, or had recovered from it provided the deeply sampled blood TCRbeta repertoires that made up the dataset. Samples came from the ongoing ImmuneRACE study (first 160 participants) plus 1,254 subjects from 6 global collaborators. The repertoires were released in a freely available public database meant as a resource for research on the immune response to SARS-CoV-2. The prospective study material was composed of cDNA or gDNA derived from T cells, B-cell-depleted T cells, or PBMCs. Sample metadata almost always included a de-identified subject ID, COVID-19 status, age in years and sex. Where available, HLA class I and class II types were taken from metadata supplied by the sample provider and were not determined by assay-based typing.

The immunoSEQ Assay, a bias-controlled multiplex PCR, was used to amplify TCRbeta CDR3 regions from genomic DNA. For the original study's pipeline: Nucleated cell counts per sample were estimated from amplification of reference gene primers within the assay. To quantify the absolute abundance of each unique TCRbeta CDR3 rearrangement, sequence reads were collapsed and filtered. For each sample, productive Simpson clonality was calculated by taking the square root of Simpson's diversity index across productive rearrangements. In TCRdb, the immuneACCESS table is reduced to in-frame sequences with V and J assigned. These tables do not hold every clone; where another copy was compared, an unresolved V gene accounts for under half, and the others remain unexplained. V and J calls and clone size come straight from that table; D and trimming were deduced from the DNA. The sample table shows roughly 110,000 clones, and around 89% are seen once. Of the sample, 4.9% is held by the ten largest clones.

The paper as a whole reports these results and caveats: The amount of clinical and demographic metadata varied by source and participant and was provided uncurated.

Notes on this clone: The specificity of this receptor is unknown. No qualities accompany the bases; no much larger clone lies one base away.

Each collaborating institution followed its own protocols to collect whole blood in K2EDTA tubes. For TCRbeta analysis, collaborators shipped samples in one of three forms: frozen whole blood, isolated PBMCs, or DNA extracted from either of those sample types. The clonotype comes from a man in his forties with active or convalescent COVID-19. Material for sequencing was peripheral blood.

Read as DNA, the sequence is TGCGCCAGCAGCTTGGACCCAGGGGGAACTGAAGCTTTCTTT. Its translation reads: CASSLDPGGTEAFF. The rearrangement joined TRBV5-1 to TRBJ1-1; TRBD1 lines up with 7 middle nucleotides. V is trimmed back by 0 bases and J by 5 bases, and the junction contains 4 bases that no gene match accounts for. The germline V gene gives CDR1 as SGHRS and CDR2 as YFSETQ. Its CDR3 holds 14 amino acids, cysteine through phenylalanine. Here the CDR3 DNA is all that survives: 42 bases in frame from base 1. Extended through the reference TRBV5-1 and TRBJ1-1 proteins, this CDR3 yields the full variable domain: KAGVTQTPRYLIKTRGQQVTLSCSPISGHRSVSWYQQTPGQGLQFLFEYFSETQRNKGNFPGRFSGRQFSNSRSEMNVSTLELGDSALYLCASSLDPGGTEAFFGQGTRLTVV.